This T cell receptor (beta chain) was documented in a study of cytomegalovirus exposure and HLA in healthy donors. Study in general: In a previous analysis, more than 90 million unique TCR beta sequences were found from 170 million or so T cells. Study-level points and caveats: Later work associated 16,951 TCR beta sequences with HLA alleles at 0.05 false discovery rate. Among immune exposure information, only CMV serostatus was available.

13 Jbeta primers and 60 Vbeta primers were used for the PCR. Method: immunoSEQ multiplex PCR; TCRdb's copy keeps in-frame clones and lacks some. This sample's clone table lists under 200,000 clones. About this clone itself: No antigen is known for it.

Input material: PBMCs. This clonotype originated in a man younger than 40 in good health and CMV-seronegative.

The CDR3 region has the DNA TGTGCCAGCAGCATGACAGGGGGGACCTACAATGAGCAGTTCTTC. It codes for CASSMTGGTYNEQFF. This rearrangement joins TRBV7-6 to TRBJ2-1; 9 nucleotides align to TRBD1. Germline trimming cut 5 bases from V and 2 bases from J; bases unmatched to any gene: 4. CDR3 size: 15 residues. CDR1 is SGHVS and CDR2 is FNYEAQ in the germline V gene. Based on the CDR3 plus reference TRBV7-6 and TRBJ2-1, the full variable domain is GAGVSQSPRYKVTKRGQDVALRCDPISGHVSLYWYRQALGQGPEFLTYFNYEAQQDKSGLPNDRFSAERPEGSISTLTIQRTEQRDSAMYRCASSMTGGTYNEQFFGPGTRLTVL.